These T cell receptor beta chains were read from a single sample in a study of blood T cell repertoires in COVID-19. Sequencing was performed with immunoSEQ multiplex PCR; in TCRdb, only in-frame clones are kept and a portion is missing. Among 75,000 to 95,000 clones listed, around 82% were seen once. The sequenced sample consisted of peripheral blood. These TCRs come from a man aged 60 to 69 with COVID-19, enrolled during active disease. Each CDR3 is given with its conserved first and last residue. D genes are given only for firm matches. Size is omitted from some rows. Given values are once, few, many or a class for expanded clones.

cdr3_length | j_call | d_call | v_call | clone_size | cdr3_aa | cdr3_nt
17 | TRBJ2-1 | TRBD2 | TRBV7-3 | . | CASSSQVGLAGANEQFF | TGTGCCAGCAGCTCCCAGGTGGGACTAGCGGGAGCCAATGAGCAGTTCTTC
13 | TRBJ2-1 | TRBD1 | TRBV24-1 | . | CATSDLAGTGMFF | TGTGCCACCAGTGATTTAGCCGGGACAGGAATGTTCTTC
15 | TRBJ2-5 | TRBD1 | TRBV5-1 | . | CASSQPLGQGETQYF | TGCGCCAGCAGCCAGCCCCTGGGACAGGGTGAGACCCAGTACTTC
16 | TRBJ2-7 | . | TRBV6-2/TRBV6-3 | . | CASSYLLVAVADEQYF | TGTGCCAGCAGTTATTTGCTGGTCGCGGTAGCGGACGAGCAGTACTTC
19 | TRBJ2-2 | TRBD2 | TRBV27 | few | CASSLSTGSGQRYTGELFF | TGTGCCAGCAGTTTATCGACGGGTAGCGGGCAAAGGTACACCGGGGAGCTGTTTTTT
13 | TRBJ2-5 | . | TRBV15 | once | CATSPRYQETQYF | TGTGCCACCAGCCCGCGGTACCAAGAGACCCAGTACTTC
14 | TRBJ1-2 | . | TRBV5-6 | . | CASSLGQLNYGYTF | TGTGCCAGCAGCTTGGGACAGTTGAACTATGGCTACACCTTC
15 | TRBJ2-5 | TRBD2 | TRBV19 | . | CASSRLAGTQETQYF | TGTGCCAGTAGTAGGCTAGCGGGGACCCAAGAGACCCAGTACTTC
15 | TRBJ2-1 | TRBD2 | TRBV2 | . | CASSQLAGGASEQFF | TGTGCCAGCAGTCAACTAGCGGGAGGGGCTAGTGAGCAGTTCTTC
15 | TRBJ1-6 | . | TRBV27 | . | CASSSIYAPREALHF | TGTGCCAGCAGTTCCATATATGCCCCAAGGGAGGCCCTCCACTTT
13 | TRBJ1-1 | . | TRBV19 | . | CASSILGGTEAFF | TGTGCCAGTAGTATTCTCGGGGGGACTGAAGCTTTCTTT
14 | TRBJ1-3 | . | TRBV13 | . | CASSLGTPGNTIYF | TGTGCCAGCAGCCTTGGGACACCCGGAAACACCATATATTTT
14 | TRBJ2-7 | TRBD2 | TRBV5-4 | . | CASSSAAGGYEQYF | TGTGCCAGCAGCTCCGCAGCGGGGGGCTACGAGCAGTACTTC
15 | TRBJ2-7 | TRBD2 | TRBV11-2 | . | CASSSTSGRAYEQYF | TGTGCCAGCAGCTCGACTAGCGGGAGGGCCTACGAGCAGTACTTC
17 | TRBJ2-1 | TRBD1 | TRBV9 | once | CASSAQQGSIGDNEQFF | TGTGCCAGCAGCGCCCAACAGGGGTCCATCGGGGACAATGAGCAGTTCTTC
15 | TRBJ2-5 | TRBD2 | TRBV5-5 | . | CASSLILAVQETQYF | TGTGCCAGCAGCTTGATCCTAGCGGTACAAGAGACCCAGTACTTC
14 | TRBJ2-7 | . | TRBV4-3 | once | CASSQGRGSYEQYF | TGCGCCAGCAGCCAAGGACGGGGCTCCTACGAGCAGTACTTC
14 | TRBJ1-1 | . | TRBV5-1 | . | CASSLDGGSTEAFF | TGCGCCAGCAGCTTGGACGGAGGGAGCACTGAAGCTTTCTTT
13 | TRBJ1-2 | . | TRBV7-9 | . | CASTSWGRLGYTF | TGTGCCAGCACCTCTTGGGGGCGGTTAGGCTACACCTTC
13 | TRBJ1-2 | . | TRBV7-2 | . | CASSLAGEGGYTF | TGTGCCAGCAGCTTAGCGGGGGAGGGCGGCTACACCTTC
15 | TRBJ2-1 | TRBD2 | TRBV29-1 | . | CSGRGTSGKGNEQFF | TGCAGCGGAAGGGGGACTAGCGGCAAAGGGAATGAGCAGTTCTTC
12 | TRBJ1-1 | TRBD1 | TRBV30 | . | CAWKSGGPEAFF | TGTGCCTGGAAATCAGGGGGCCCTGAAGCTTTCTTT
15 | TRBJ2-1 | TRBD1 | TRBV19 | . | CASSMMGQGYNEQFF | TGTGCCAGTAGTATGATGGGACAGGGCTACAATGAGCAGTTCTTC
15 | TRBJ2-5 | . | TRBV15 | . | CATSRGQPGQETQYF | TGTGCCACCAGCAGAGGGCAACCGGGTCAAGAGACCCAGTACTTC
17 | TRBJ2-1 | TRBD2 | TRBV7-3 | . | CASSLVGGGSSYNEQFF | TGTGCCAGCAGCTTAGTAGGCGGGGGAAGCTCCTACAATGAGCAGTTCTTC
15 | TRBJ2-1 | TRBD1 | TRBV7-2 | . | CASSLGQGAGWEQFF | TGTGCCAGCAGCCTAGGACAGGGGGCGGGTTGGGAGCAGTTCTTC
15 | TRBJ2-7 | . | TRBV4-1 | . | CASSYGQATSYEQYF | TGCGCCAGCAGCTACGGACAAGCCACCTCCTACGAGCAGTACTTC
11 | TRBJ2-7 | . | TRBV6-5 | . | CASRQGFEQYF | TGTGCCAGCAGGCAGGGATTCGAGCAGTACTTC
16 | TRBJ2-3 | TRBD1 | TRBV5-4 | . | CASSLGGGSITDTQYF | TGTGCCAGCAGCTTGGGAGGGGGCTCGATCACAGATACGCAGTATTTT
14 | TRBJ2-5 | . | TRBV5-4 | . | CASSLAGVQETQYF | TGTGCCAGCAGCTTGGCGGGGGTCCAAGAGACCCAGTACTTC
15 | TRBJ1-2 | TRBD1 | TRBV5-4 | . | CASSWTGTGGSGYTF | TGTGCCAGCAGCTGGACCGGGACAGGGGGCAGTGGCTACACCTTC
14 | TRBJ2-5 | TRBD1 | TRBV7-9 | . | CASSLERGRETQYF | TGTGCCAGCAGCTTAGAAAGGGGGCGGGAGACCCAGTACTTC
14 | TRBJ1-5 | TRBD1 | TRBV5-6 | . | CASSPQGAKLPQHF | TGTGCCAGCAGTCCACAGGGGGCGAAGCTGCCCCAGCATTTT
16 | TRBJ1-5 | TRBD1 | TRBV10-3 | . | CAISDPDRGNNQPQHF | TGTGCCATCAGTGACCCGGACAGGGGGAACAATCAGCCCCAGCATTTT
12 | TRBJ2-7 | . | TRBV2 | . | CASSDRTYEQYF | TGTGCCAGCAGTGACAGAACCTACGAGCAGTACTTC
14 | TRBJ2-5 | . | TRBV5-4 | . | CASSAGGIQETQYF | TGTGCCAGCAGCGCTGGCGGGATCCAAGAGACCCAGTACTTC
13 | TRBJ2-1 | . | TRBV24-1 | . | CATSPSSSNEQFF | TGTGCCACCAGCCCCTCTAGCAGCAATGAGCAGTTCTTC
15 | TRBJ2-1 | . | TRBV11-3 | few | CASSLLGSSYNEQFF | TGTGCCAGCAGCTTACTCGGGAGCTCCTACAATGAGCAGTTCTTC
16 | TRBJ2-3 | TRBD1 | TRBV7-9 | . | CASSSQTGTGADTQYF | TGTGCCAGCAGCTCTCAAACCGGGACAGGGGCAGATACGCAGTATTTT
14 | TRBJ1-1 | . | TRBV6-5 | . | CASRQAGKDTEAFF | TGTGCCAGCAGGCAGGCGGGGAAGGACACTGAAGCTTTCTTT
14 | TRBJ2-1 | . | TRBV6-2/TRBV6-3 | . | CASSTLDRNNEQFF | TGTGCCAGCAGTACCCTCGACAGAAACAATGAGCAGTTCTTC
17 | TRBJ2-2 | . | TRBV19 | few | CASSRGPGRGDTGELFF | TGTGCCAGTAGTAGGGGGCCTGGCAGGGGAGACACCGGGGAGCTGTTTTTT
15 | TRBJ2-1 | TRBD2 | TRBV5-1 | . | CASNEAGNSYNEQFF | TGCGCCAGTAACGAAGCGGGGAACTCCTACAATGAGCAGTTCTTC
14 | TRBJ2-5 | TRBD1 | TRBV9 | . | CARDQGAREETQYF | TGTGCCAGAGACCAGGGGGCGAGGGAAGAGACCCAGTACTTC
13 | TRBJ2-5 | TRBD1 | TRBV19 | . | CASSIRGLETQYF | TGTGCCAGTAGTATCAGGGGGCTTGAGACCCAGTACTTC
14 | TRBJ2-7 | . | TRBV7-8 | . | CASSPASRYYEQYF | TGTGCCAGCAGCCCAGCTAGCAGATACTACGAGCAGTACTTC
16 | TRBJ2-7 | TRBD2 | TRBV6-5 | . | CASSYSTAGVSYEQYF | TGTGCCAGCAGTTACTCGACAGCGGGAGTGTCCTACGAGCAGTACTTC
15 | TRBJ2-1 | . | TRBV5-8 | . | CASTAGGRSYNEQFF | TGTGCCAGCACCGCCGGGGGACGGTCCTACAATGAGCAGTTCTTC